This TCR beta chain was found in a study of Ad26.COV2.S vaccination and SARS-CoV-2 variants. Study information: This donor came from the COV1001 trial of Ad26.COV2.S. Donor got 5x10^10 or 1x10^11 viral particles of Ad26.COV2.S. Findings of the study overall: The placebo group had lower spike-specific TCR breadth than the vaccine recipients did.

Treatment denoted: about 20 received Ad26.COV2.S at low or high dose, single or two shots; about 5 received placebo; per-sample allocation not given. At day 63 after the first vaccine or placebo injection, samples were drawn. The donor's status was that of an adult aged 18-55 years in Boston. Libraries were prepared by immunoSEQ multiplex PCR; TCRdb keeps only in-frame clonotypes and omits some of them. Here the sample spans around 420,000 clones, more than 75% being singletons. A remark on this clone: Its matching antigen is unknown.

Germline trimming cut 0 bases from V and 1 base from J; bases unmatched to any gene: 9. The CDR3 loop spans 18 amino acids. CDR1 is SGHDT and CDR2 is YYEEEE in the germline V gene. This clonotype was obtained from a person aged 18-60 years who received the Ad26.COV2.S COVID-19 vaccine or a placebo. V usage is TRBV5-6 and J usage is TRBJ1-1, with 10 bases aligning to TRBD1. The sequences come from peripheral blood, collected in a trial of Ad26.COV2.S vaccine versus placebo. This chain's CDR3 is CASSLALAGQGRNTEAFF. DNA for the CDR3: TGTGCCAGCAGCTTGGCGCTGGCGGGACAGGGGAGGAACACTGAAGCTTTCTTT. The full variable domain, in which reference TRBV5-6 and TRBJ1-1 provide the parts outside the CDR3, is DAGVTQSPTHLIKTRGQQVTLRCSPKSGHDTVSWYQQALGQGPQFIFQYYEEEERQRGNFPDRFSGHQFPNYSSELNVNALLLGDSALYLCASSLALAGQGRNTEAFFGQGTRLTVV.